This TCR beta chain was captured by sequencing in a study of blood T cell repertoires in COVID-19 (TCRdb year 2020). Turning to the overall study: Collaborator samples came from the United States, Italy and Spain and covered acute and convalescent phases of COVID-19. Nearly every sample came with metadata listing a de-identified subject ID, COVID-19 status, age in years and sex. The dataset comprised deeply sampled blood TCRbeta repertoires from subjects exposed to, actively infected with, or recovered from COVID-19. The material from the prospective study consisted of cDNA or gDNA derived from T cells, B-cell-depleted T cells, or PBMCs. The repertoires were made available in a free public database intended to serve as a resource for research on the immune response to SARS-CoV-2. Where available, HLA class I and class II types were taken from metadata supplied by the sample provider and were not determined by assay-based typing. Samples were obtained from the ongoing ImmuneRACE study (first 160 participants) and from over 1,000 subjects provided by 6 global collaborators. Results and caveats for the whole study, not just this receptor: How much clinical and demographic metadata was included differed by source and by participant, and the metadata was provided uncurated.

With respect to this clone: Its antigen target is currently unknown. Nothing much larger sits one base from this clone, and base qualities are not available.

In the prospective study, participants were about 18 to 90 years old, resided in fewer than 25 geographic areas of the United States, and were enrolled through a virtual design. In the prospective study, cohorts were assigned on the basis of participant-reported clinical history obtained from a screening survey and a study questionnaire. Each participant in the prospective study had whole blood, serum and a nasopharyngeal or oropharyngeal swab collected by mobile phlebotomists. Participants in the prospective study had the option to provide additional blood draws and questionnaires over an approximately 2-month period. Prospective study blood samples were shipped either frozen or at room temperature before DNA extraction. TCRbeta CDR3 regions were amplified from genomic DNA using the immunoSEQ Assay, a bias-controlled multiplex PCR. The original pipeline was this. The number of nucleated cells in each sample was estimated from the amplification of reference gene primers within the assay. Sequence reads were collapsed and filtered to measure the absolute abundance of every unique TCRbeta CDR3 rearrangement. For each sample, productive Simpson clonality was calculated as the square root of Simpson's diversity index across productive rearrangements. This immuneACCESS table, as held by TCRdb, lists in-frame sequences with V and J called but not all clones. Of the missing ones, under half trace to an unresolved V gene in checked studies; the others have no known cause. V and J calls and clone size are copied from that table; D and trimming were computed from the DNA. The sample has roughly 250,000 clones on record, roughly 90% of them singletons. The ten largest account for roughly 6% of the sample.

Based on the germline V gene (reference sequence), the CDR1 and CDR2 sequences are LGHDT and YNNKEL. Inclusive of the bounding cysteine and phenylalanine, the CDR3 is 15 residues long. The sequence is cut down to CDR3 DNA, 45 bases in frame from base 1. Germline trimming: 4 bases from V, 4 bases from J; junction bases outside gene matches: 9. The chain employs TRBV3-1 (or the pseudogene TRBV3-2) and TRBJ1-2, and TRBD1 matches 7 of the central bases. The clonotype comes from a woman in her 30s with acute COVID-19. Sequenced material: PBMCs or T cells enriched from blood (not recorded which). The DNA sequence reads TGTGCCAGCAGCCGAGGTTCAGGGGGGTCCTATGGCTACACCTTC. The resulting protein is CASSRGSGGSYGYTF.